This T cell receptor beta chain was sequenced in a study of OX40 agonist ivuxolimab in advanced cancers. As for the study in general: Patients' therapy was ivuxolimab, an antibody that acts as an agonist of OX40 (CD134). Findings and caveats of the study: Relative to CD4+ cells, CD8+ T cells on average had more expanded clones.

Sequenced by immunoSEQ multiplex PCR; TCRdb stores in-frame clones only, minus some. Here the sample spans 75,000 to 100,000 clones, approximately 84% being singletons. About this clone: No antigen is known for it.

The CDR3 loop spans 15 amino acids. The V and J ends lost 2 bases and 8 bases respectively, with 16 bases between them. Germline CDR1 and CDR2: MNHNS and SASEGT. No patient had autoimmune disease or received systemic immunosuppression. This receptor was taken from an adult with an advanced solid tumor such as melanoma, head and neck, liver or kidney cancer. The specimen comprised CD4+ or CD8+ T cells sorted from blood, sampled in a trial of the OX40 agonist ivuxolimab. The chain has TRBV6-1 and TRBJ2-1; a weak D match, TRBD2 (6 bases). The CDR3 DNA sequence: TGTGCCAGCAGTGAACGACGACTAGGAGGCGATGAGCAGTTCTTC. It encodes CASSERRLGGDEQFF.